This T cell receptor (beta chain) emerged from a study of beta chain features in type 1 diabetes. This CDR3 comprises 15 residues. Germline trimming cut 0 bases from V and 2 bases from J; bases unmatched to any gene: 2. Germline V gives CDR1 LGHNA, CDR2 YSLEER. Since all of the isolated RNA was reverse transcribed, expressed TCRB transcripts were what got sequenced. Sequenced by immunoSEQ multiplex PCR; TCRdb stores in-frame clones only, minus some. The sample lists about 150,000 clones; about 8.5% were seen once. This TCR was recovered from a man between 18 and 29 years old in good health. The chain carries TRBV4-3 and TRBJ2-7; TRBD1 matches 9 bases. Sequences were obtained from central memory CD4+ T cells from blood. CDR3 in DNA: TGCGCCAGCAGCCAAGACTGGACAGGGGCCTACGAGCAGTACTTC. Translation: CASSQDWTGAYEQYF.